This entry lists 25 T cell receptor beta chains sequenced from one sample in a study of response to subunit inactivated influenza vaccine. TCRdb re-called the RT-PCR reads with MiXCR, one entry per CDR3 protein. The repertoire holds about 580,000 distinct CDR3 sequences, with about 14% as singletons. The sequencing here drew on PBMCs from blood, taken about 11 days after vaccination. The receptors originated from a man between 45 and 60 years old who received an inactivated influenza vaccine.

A few counts support this clonotype. V gene TRBV12-3 or TRBV12-4 combines with J gene TRBJ2-1, with D possibly TRBD2 on 5 matching bases. The length of the CDR3 is 16 residues. The V and J ends lost 1 base and 4 bases respectively, with 14 bases between them. CDR3 residues: CASSLGAGPKYNEQFF. The CDR3 nucleotides read TGTGCCAGCAGTTTAGGCGCGGGCCCGAAGTACAATGAGCAGTTCTTC.

This chain uses TRBV5-5 with TRBJ2-1; 8 bases fit TRBD2. The germline V gene encodes CDR1 SGHKS and CDR2 YYEKEE (reference sequence). With V trimmed by 3 bases and J by 3 bases, 8 bases remained unmatched. This CDR3 spans 16 amino acids. The CDR3 DNA follows: TGTGCCAGCAGCTCAATAGCGGGGAGTTTCTACAATGAGCAGTTCTTC. This translates into CASSSIAGSFYNEQFF. Full variable domain (outside the CDR3, taken from reference TRBV5-5 and TRBJ2-1): DAGVTQSPTHLIKTRGQQVTLRCSPISGHKSVSWYQQVLGQGPQFIFQYYEKEERGRGNFPDRFSARQFPNYSSELNVNALLLGDSALYLCASSSIAGSFYNEQFFGPGTRLTVL.

The CDR3 DNA follows: TGTGCCAGCAGTCGTGGGACAGGGAATTGGGGGTTCCAAGAGACCCAGTACTTC. It translates to CASSRGTGNWGFQETQYF. The V call is TRBV6-1, the J call TRBJ2-5; 9 positions match TRBD1. The germline V gene has CDR1 MNHNS and CDR2 SASEGT. The junction had 14 bases not matched to a gene; V was cut back by 5 bases and J by 1 base. The CDR3 length is 18 residues.

This clonotype was recorded at least ten times. V gene TRBV2 combines with J gene TRBJ2-7, with TRBD1 matching over 9 bases. Germline V gene data show CDR1 as SNHLY and CDR2 as FYNNEI. J gave up 2 bases and V 3 bases, and 8 bases lay outside the gene matches. The CDR3 extends over 16 amino acids. The CDR3 sequence: CASSEGQGVRAYEQYF. The CDR3 region has the DNA TGTGCCAGCAGTGAGGGACAGGGCGTAAGAGCCTACGAGCAGTACTTC. Together with reference TRBV2 and TRBJ2-7, the CDR3 gives the full variable domain: EPEVTQTPSHQVTQMGQEVILRCVPISNHLYFYWYRQILGQKVEFLVSFYNNEISEKSEIFDDQFSVERPDGSNFTLKIRSTKLEDSAMYFCASSEGQGVRAYEQYFGPGTRLTVT.

In DNA, the CDR3 is TGTGCCAGCCAGGATGTTGCGACCCAGTACTTC. Encoded protein: CASQDVATQYF. The rearrangement joins TRBV11-1 to TRBJ2-5; D gene uncertain. The V gene's germline CDR1 is SGHAT and CDR2 FQDESV (reference sequence). V was trimmed by 8 bases and J by 7 bases, leaving 11 bases between them. CDR3 length equals 11 residues.

In its sample, this clonotype was seen a few times. The gene calls are TRBV5-4 and TRBJ2-1; 9 nucleotides align to TRBD2. V was clipped by 2 bases and J by 8 bases; unmatched bases: 5. The CDR3 spans 14 residues. Germline CDR1 reads SGHNT; CDR2 reads YYREEE (reference sequence). CDR3 bases: TGTGCCAGCAGCTTCCTAGCGGGATCGGATGAGCAGTTCTTC. Protein: CASSFLAGSDEQFF.

This clonotype was seen once. CDR3 DNA sequence: TGTGCCAGCAGCTTATTAGGACCGACCTCTGGAAACACCATATATTTT. It codes for CASSLLGPTSGNTIYF. The genes are TRBV7-2 and TRBJ1-3; the D is unclear. The length of the CDR3 is 16 residues. The V end lost 2 bases, the J end lost 0 bases, and 11 bases lay between the germline ends. The germline V gene encodes CDR1 SGHTA and CDR2 FQGNSA.

This clonotype appeared a few times. J is TRBJ1-2 and V is TRBV20-1, with 9 positions matching TRBD1. CDR1 and CDR2 (germline): DFQATT, SNEGSKA (reference sequence). CDR3 length: 15 amino acids. After removal of 8 bases from V and 4 bases from J, the junction contained 14 bases not matched to a gene. The CDR3 protein is CSNPAQGAYGYGYTF. The CDR3 bases are TGCAGTAACCCCGCACAGGGGGCCTATGGCTATGGCTACACCTTC.

This clonotype was detected only a few times. CDR3 DNA: TGTGCCAGCAGGAAAACAGGGGGCCAAGAGACCCAGTACTTC. This sequence encodes CASRKTGGQETQYF. The V and J genes are TRBV6-1 and TRBJ2-5; 8 bases map to TRBD1. CDR1 MNHNS and CDR2 SASEGT come from the germline V gene. The junction had 4 bases not matched to a gene; V was cut back by 6 bases and J by 1 base. This CDR3 is built from 14 residues.

The V call is TRBV20-1, the J call TRBJ1-5, with D tentatively TRBD1 (5 bases). CDR1 and CDR2 from the germline V gene are DFQATT and SNEGSKA (reference sequence). The CDR3 has 14 residues. Trimming removed 3 bases from V and 0 bases from J, with 9 bases in between. In DNA form, the CDR3 reads TGCAGTGCTAGTCAAGGGGATAGCAATCAGCCCCAGCATTTT. Its translation: CSASQGDSNQPQHF.

This clonotype showed up just a few times. This sequence joins TRBV7-7 and TRBJ2-1; 9 bases line up with TRBD1. The CDR3 covers 13 residues. Germline V gives CDR1 SSHAT, CDR2 FNYEAQ (reference sequence). The ends lost 3 bases at V and 7 bases at J; junction bases unmatched: 1. CDR3 in amino acids: CASSFDRGNEQFF. The CDR3 DNA is TGTGCCAGCAGCTTCGACAGGGGGAATGAGCAGTTCTTC.

The J gene is TRBJ2-1, the V gene TRBV13, with D perhaps matching TRBD2 (6 bases). The ends were cut back, 5 bases at V and 8 bases at J, with 22 bases in the middle. The CDR3 spans 16 residues. CDR1 is PRHDT and CDR2 is FYEKMQ in the germline V gene (reference sequence). The CDR3 sequence is CASSTRDPTERDEQFF. For the CDR3, the DNA is TGTGCCAGCAGCACTCGGGACCCCACCGAGCGGGATGAGCAGTTCTTC.

This clonotype appeared a few times. The chain has TRBV4-3 and TRBJ2-1; 9 bases line up with TRBD1. Germline V gives CDR1 LGHNA, CDR2 YSLEER. J gave up 5 bases and V 3 bases, and 5 bases lay outside the gene matches. This CDR3 has 15 amino acids. The chain's CDR3 is CASSQGGQGDNEQFF. CDR3 bases: TGCGCCAGCAGCCAGGGGGGACAGGGAGACAATGAGCAGTTCTTC.

CDR3: CASSLSSLTDTQYF. DNA of the CDR3: TGTGCCAGCAGCTTAAGCTCTCTAACAGATACGCAGTATTTT. This rearrangement joins TRBV7-3 to TRBJ2-3; D remains unclear. From germline, CDR1 is SGHTA and CDR2 FQGTGA. The CDR3 runs 14 residues. Trimming left V 1 base short and J 3 bases short, with 8 bases between.

CDR3 loop: CASSAPPYNEQFF. CDR3 bases: TGTGCCAGCAGTGCCCCCCCCTACAATGAGCAGTTCTTC. V usage is TRBV28 and J usage is TRBJ2-1; the D is unclear. Trimming stripped 5 bases from V and 2 bases from J, with 7 bases between. This CDR3 has 13 residues. Germline values: CDR1 MDHEN, CDR2 SYDVKM.

V usage is TRBV4-1 and J usage is TRBJ2-3; weak D call: TRBD2 (6 bases). Trimming shortened V by 2 bases and J by 2 bases, and 11 bases separated the two germline ends. This CDR3 has 15 amino acids. Per the germline V gene, CDR1 is MGHRA and CDR2 is YSYEKL. The DNA of the CDR3 is TGCGCCAGCAGCCAACTAGCGTTGGTCACAGATACGCAGTATTTT. It encodes CASSQLALVTDTQYF.

The chain has TRBV7-3 and TRBJ2-7, with a tentative D call TRBD2 (6 bases). Germline V lookup: CDR1 SGHTA, CDR2 FQGTGA. The CDR3 runs 17 residues. V gave up 6 bases and J gave up 0 bases, with 21 bases separating them. The DNA for the CDR3 is TGTGCCAGCAGTCCTCGGGATGGCGGACTAAGCTCCTACGAGCAGTACTTC. Its translation is CASSPRDGGLSSYEQYF.

The chain joins TRBV5-1 to TRBJ2-1; 10 bases are a match to TRBD2. This CDR3 has 16 amino acids. Trimming took 4 bases from V and 3 from J; bases not matched to a gene: 7. Germline CDR1 and CDR2: SGHRS and YFSETQ. CDR3 in amino acids: CASSPGTSVFYNEQFF. CDR3 bases: TGCGCCAGCAGCCCCGGGACTAGCGTCTTCTACAATGAGCAGTTCTTC.

The sample holds a few counts of this clonotype. This chain joins TRBV3-1 and TRBJ2-3; D possibly corresponds to TRBD2 (6 bases). The CDR3 is 12 amino acids. Germline V gene sequence: CDR1 LGHDT, CDR2 YNNKEL (reference sequence). V was trimmed by 1 base and J by 9 bases, leaving 8 bases between them. DNA of the CDR3: TGTGCCAGCAGCCAAGGACTAGTAACGCAGTATTTT. Translating gives CASSQGLVTQYF.

V gene TRBV11-1 combines with J gene TRBJ2-1, with TRBD2 as a possible D gene (6 bases). The CDR3 extends over 13 amino acids. Between the trimmed V and J ends, which lost 6 bases and 4 bases, there was a span of 10 bases. Germline V gives CDR1 SGHAT, CDR2 FQDESV (reference sequence). CDR3 nucleotide sequence: TGTGCCAGCAGTAAAGCGGGTTACAATGAGCAGTTCTTC. Amino acid sequence: CASSKAGYNEQFF.

The rearrangement uses TRBV24-1 and TRBJ2-2; D is undetermined. The CDR3 has 13 residues. Germline CDR1 reads KGHDR; CDR2 reads SFDVKD. Trimming stripped 3 bases from V and 6 bases from J, with 7 bases between. The CDR3 spells CATSDLRPGELFF. The CDR3 coding sequence is TGTGCCACCAGTGATCTCCGACCCGGGGAGCTGTTTTTT.

This clonotype was counted between two and nine times. The chain is built from TRBV5-1 and TRBJ2-7, with D maybe TRBD2 (6 bases). The ends were cut back, 8 bases at V and 5 bases at J, with 14 bases in the middle. Germline lookup yields CDR1 SGHRS and CDR2 YFSETQ. This CDR3 is built from 12 residues. In nucleotides, the CDR3 is TGCGCCAGAGACGGACTAACTAACGAGCAGTACTTC. This codes for CARDGLTNEQYF.

In this sample, this clonotype turned up a few times. The V and J genes are TRBV5-1 and TRBJ2-5; 10 bases are shared with TRBD2. Losses at the gene ends were 4 bases for V and 5 bases for J; bases not matched to a gene: 8. CDR1 and CDR2 (germline): SGHRS, YFSETQ. The CDR3 contains 15 residues. CDR3 nucleotide sequence: TGCGCCAGCAGCACCTCTAGCGGGAGCGGGGAGACCCAGTACTTC. Translating gives CASSTSSGSGETQYF. The full variable domain, completed using reference TRBV5-1 and TRBJ2-5, is KAGVTQTPRYLIKTRGQQVTLSCSPISGHRSVSWYQQTPGQGLQFLFEYFSETQRNKGNFPGRFSGRQFSNSRSEMNVSTLELGDSALYLCASSTSSGSGETQYFGPGTRLLVL.

In DNA form, the CDR3 reads TGTGCCAGCAGCTTAGCGGGGGGGCCCCCTTCGGGTAATTCACCCCTCCACTTT. Amino acid sequence: CASSLAGGPPSGNSPLHF. V usage is TRBV7-6 and J usage is TRBJ1-6, with D possibly matching TRBD1 (6 bases). Between the trimmed V and J ends, which lost 0 bases and 6 bases, there was a span of 18 bases. From germline, CDR1 is SGHVS and CDR2 FNYEAQ. The CDR3 has 18 residues.

There are a few counts of this clonotype. The gene calls are TRBV11-2 and TRBJ1-1, with D possibly matching TRBD1 (5 bases). Germline V gives CDR1 SGHAT, CDR2 FQNNGV. Trimming cost V 5 bases and J 4 bases, with 11 bases left between them. The CDR3 has 13 amino acids. The CDR3 sequence is CASSQTAGTEAFF. The CDR3 nucleotides are TGTGCCAGCAGCCAGACAGCGGGCACTGAAGCTTTCTTT. The variable domain in full, with the rest retrieved from reference TRBV11-2 and TRBJ1-1, is EAGVAQSPRYKIIEKRQSVAFWCNPISGHATLYWYQQILGQGPKLLIQFQNNGVVDDSQLPKDRFSAERLKGVDSTLKIQPAKLEDSAVYLCASSQTAGTEAFFGQGTRLTVV.